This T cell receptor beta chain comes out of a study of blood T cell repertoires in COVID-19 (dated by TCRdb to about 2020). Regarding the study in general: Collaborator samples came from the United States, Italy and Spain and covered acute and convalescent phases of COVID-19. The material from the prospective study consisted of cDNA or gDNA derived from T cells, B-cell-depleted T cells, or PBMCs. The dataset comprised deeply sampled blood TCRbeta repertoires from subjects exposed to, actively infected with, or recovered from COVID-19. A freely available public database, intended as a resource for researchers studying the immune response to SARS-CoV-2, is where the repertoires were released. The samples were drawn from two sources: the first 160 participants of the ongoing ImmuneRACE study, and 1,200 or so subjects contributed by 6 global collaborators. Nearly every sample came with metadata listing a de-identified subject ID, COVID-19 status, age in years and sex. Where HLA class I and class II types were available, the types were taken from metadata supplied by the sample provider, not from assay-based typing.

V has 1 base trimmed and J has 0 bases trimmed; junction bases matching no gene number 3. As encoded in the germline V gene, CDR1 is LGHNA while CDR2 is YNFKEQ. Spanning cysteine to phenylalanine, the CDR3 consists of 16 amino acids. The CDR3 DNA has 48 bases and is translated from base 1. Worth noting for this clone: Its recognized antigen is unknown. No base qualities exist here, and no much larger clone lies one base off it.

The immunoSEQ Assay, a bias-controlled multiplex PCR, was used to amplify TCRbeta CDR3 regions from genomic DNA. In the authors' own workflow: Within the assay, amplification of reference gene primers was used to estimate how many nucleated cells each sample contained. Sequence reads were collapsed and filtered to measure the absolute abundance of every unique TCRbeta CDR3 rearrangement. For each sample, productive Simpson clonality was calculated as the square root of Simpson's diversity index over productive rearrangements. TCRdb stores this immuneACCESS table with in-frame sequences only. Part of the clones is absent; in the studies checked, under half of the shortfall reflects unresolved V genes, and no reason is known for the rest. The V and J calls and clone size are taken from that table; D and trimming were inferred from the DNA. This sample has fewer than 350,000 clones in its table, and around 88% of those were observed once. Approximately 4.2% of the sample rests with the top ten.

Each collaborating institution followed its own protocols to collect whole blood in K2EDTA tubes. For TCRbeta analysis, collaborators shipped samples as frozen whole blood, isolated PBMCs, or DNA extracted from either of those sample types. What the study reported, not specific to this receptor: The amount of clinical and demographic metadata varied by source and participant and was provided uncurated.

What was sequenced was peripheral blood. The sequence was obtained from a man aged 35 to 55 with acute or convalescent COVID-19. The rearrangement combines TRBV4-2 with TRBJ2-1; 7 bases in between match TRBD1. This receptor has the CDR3 CASSQGQGPSYNEQFF. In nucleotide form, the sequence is TGTGCCAGCAGCCAAGGACAGGGCCCCTCCTACAATGAGCAGTTCTTC.